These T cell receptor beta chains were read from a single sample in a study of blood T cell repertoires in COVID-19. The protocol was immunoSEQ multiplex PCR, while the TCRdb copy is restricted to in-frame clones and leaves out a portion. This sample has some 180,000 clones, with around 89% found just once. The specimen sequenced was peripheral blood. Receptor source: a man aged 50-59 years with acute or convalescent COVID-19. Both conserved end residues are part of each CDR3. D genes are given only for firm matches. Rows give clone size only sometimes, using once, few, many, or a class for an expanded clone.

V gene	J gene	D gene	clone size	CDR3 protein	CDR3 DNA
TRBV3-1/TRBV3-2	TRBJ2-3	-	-	CASSQGGRPSTDTQYF	TGTGCCAGCAGCCAAGGGGGGCGGCCTAGCACAGATACGCAGTATTTT
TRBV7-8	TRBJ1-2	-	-	CASSSRLGGRGYGYTF	TGTGCCAGCAGCTCTAGATTGGGGGGGAGGGGCTATGGCTACACCTTC
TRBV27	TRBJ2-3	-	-	CASSFRSTDTQYF	TGTGCCAGCAGTTTCCGGTCCACAGATACGCAGTATTTT
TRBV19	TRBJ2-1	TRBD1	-	CASRGQGNNEQFF	TGTGCCAGTAGGGGACAGGGGAACAATGAGCAGTTCTTC
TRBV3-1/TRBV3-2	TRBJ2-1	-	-	CASSQGTSEQFF	TGTGCCAGCAGCCAAGGTACTAGCGAGCAGTTCTTC
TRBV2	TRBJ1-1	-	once	CASRADKNTEAFF	TGTGCCAGCAGGGCTGACAAGAACACTGAAGCTTTCTTT
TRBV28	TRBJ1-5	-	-	CASSRSRVNQPQHF	TGTGCCAGCAGCCGATCCAGGGTTAATCAGCCCCAGCATTTT
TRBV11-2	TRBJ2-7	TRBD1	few	CASSLRDRSNFDYYEQYF	TGTGCCAGCAGCCTCCGGGACAGGTCAAACTTCGACTACTACGAGCAGTACTTC
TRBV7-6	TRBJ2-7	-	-	CASSPKRGAAYEQYF	TGTGCCAGCAGCCCCAAGCGTGGTGCAGCCTACGAGCAGTACTTC
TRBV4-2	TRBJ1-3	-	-	CASSPGIGSSGNTIYF	TGTGCCAGCAGCCCGGGGATCGGGAGCTCTGGAAACACCATATATTTT
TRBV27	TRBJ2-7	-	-	CASSFSGLYEQYF	TGTGCCAGCAGTTTCAGCGGGCTCTACGAGCAGTACTTC
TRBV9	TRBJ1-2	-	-	CASSQGGEGYTF	TGTGCCAGCAGTCAGGGAGGGGAAGGCTACACCTTC
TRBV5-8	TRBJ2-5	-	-	CASSLAGIGGETQYF	TGTGCCAGCAGCTTGGCCGGAATCGGCGGGGAGACCCAGTACTTC
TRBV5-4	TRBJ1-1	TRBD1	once	CASSTGTVGFTEAFF	TGTGCCAGCAGCACCGGGACAGTAGGTTTCACTGAAGCTTTCTTT
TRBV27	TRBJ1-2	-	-	CASGEPYGYTF	TGTGCCAGCGGGGAGCCCTATGGCTACACCTTC
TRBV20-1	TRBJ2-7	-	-	CSARSGHEQYF	TGCAGTGCTAGAAGTGGCCACGAGCAGTACTTC
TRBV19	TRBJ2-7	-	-	CASSLATGWEQYF	TGTGCCAGTAGTCTTGCAACAGGGTGGGAGCAGTACTTC
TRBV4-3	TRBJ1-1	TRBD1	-	CASSQKQGEGTEAFF	TGCGCCAGCAGCCAGAAACAGGGGGAAGGCACTGAAGCTTTCTTT
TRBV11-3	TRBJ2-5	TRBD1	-	CASSSRDREQYF	TGTGCCAGCAGCTCTCGGGACAGGGAGCAGTACTTC
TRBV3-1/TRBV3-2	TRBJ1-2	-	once	CASSQEGIYYGYTF	TGTGCCAGCAGCCAGGAGGGGATATACTATGGCTACACCTTC
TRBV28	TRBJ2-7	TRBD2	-	CASSSGGESYEQYF	TGTGCCAGCAGTTCGGGGGGAGAATCCTACGAGCAGTACTTC
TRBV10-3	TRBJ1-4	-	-	CAISESTQHEKLFF	TGTGCCATCAGTGAGTCTACACAACATGAAAAACTGTTTTTT
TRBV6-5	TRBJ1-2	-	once	CASSYSSNSNYGYTF	TGTGCCAGCAGTTACTCGTCTAACAGTAACTATGGCTACACCTTC
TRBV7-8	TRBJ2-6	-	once	CASRPATGSGANVLTF	TGTGCCAGCAGACCCGCCACCGGCTCTGGGGCCAACGTCCTGACTTTC
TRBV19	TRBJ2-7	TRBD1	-	CASSRDRGSYEQYF	TGTGCCAGTAGTAGGGACAGGGGCTCCTACGAGCAGTACTTC
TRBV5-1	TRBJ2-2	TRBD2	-	CASSLIPGTSGGPYTGELFF	TGCGCCAGCAGCTTGATACCCGGGACTAGCGGGGGGCCCTACACCGGGGAGCTGTTTTTT
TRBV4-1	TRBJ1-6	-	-	CASSQDEQASSYNSPLHF	TGCGCCAGCAGCCAAGATGAGCAGGCCAGCTCCTATAATTCACCCCTCCACTTT
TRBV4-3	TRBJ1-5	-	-	CASSQVAGEQPQHF	TGCGCCAGCAGCCAAGTCGCAGGGGAGCAGCCCCAGCATTTT
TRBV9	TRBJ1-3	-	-	CASSVAEGRGNTIYF	TGTGCCAGCAGCGTAGCGGAGGGTCGAGGAAACACCATATATTTT
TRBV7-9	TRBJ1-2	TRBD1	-	CASSSPGGTGGALGYTF	TGTGCCAGCAGCTCCCCAGGCGGGACAGGGGGCGCTCTTGGCTACACCTTC
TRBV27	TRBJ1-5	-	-	CASSSDKTKFNQPQHF	TGTGCCAGCAGTTCCGATAAGACAAAATTCAATCAGCCCCAGCATTTT
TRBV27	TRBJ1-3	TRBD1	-	CASRGQGSSGNTIYF	TGTGCCAGCAGGGGACAGGGAAGCTCTGGAAACACCATATATTTT
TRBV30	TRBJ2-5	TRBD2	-	CAWAGVTRETQYF	TGTGCCTGGGCGGGAGTTACCCGGGAGACCCAGTACTTC
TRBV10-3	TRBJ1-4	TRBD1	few	CAISEGGQGGEKLFF	TGTGCCATCAGTGAGGGGGGACAGGGTGGTGAAAAACTGTTTTTT
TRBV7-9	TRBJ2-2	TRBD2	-	CASSLGRSSGVAGELFF	TGTGCCAGCAGCTTAGGCCGTAGTAGCGGGGTAGCCGGGGAGCTGTTTTTT
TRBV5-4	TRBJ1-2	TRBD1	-	CASSLNRGVGGYTF	TGTGCCAGCAGCTTGAACAGGGGTGTGGGAGGCTACACCTTC
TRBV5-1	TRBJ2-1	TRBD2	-	CASSLGWRTSGVNEQFF	TGCGCCAGCAGCTTGGGTTGGAGGACTAGCGGGGTCAATGAGCAGTTCTTC
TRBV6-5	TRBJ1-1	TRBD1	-	CASSYSGQGSSEAFF	TGTGCCAGCAGTTACTCAGGACAGGGAAGCTCTGAAGCTTTCTTT
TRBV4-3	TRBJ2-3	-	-	CASSQESGVVTDTQYF	TGCGCCAGCAGCCAAGAGTCGGGGGTCGTCACAGATACGCAGTATTTT
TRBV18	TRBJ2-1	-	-	CASSTQGSNEQFF	TGTGCCAGCTCGACACAAGGCAGCAATGAGCAGTTCTTC
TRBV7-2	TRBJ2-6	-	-	CASSLVSPVRGSGANVLTF	TGTGCCAGCAGTCTTGTGTCCCCCGTGCGCGGCTCTGGGGCCAACGTCCTGACTTTC
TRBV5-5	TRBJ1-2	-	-	CASRHSGGANGYTF	TGTGCCAGCAGGCATTCGGGGGGGGCGAATGGCTACACCTTC
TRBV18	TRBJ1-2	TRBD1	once	CASSPQQGENYGYTF	TGTGCCAGCTCACCACAACAGGGGGAAAACTATGGCTACACCTTC
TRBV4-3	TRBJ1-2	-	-	CASSQVRYTNYGYTF	TGCGCCAGCAGCCAAGTGAGGTATACTAACTATGGCTACACCTTC
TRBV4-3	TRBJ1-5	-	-	CASSQDMGARNQPQHF	TGCGCCAGCAGCCAAGATATGGGGGCGAGGAATCAGCCCCAGCATTTT
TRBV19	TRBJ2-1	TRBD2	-	CASSGPGTRSNEQFF	TGTGCCAGTAGTGGTCCCGGGACTAGGTCCAATGAGCAGTTCTTC
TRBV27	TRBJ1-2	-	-	CASSPQWEEMGGYTF	TGTGCCAGCAGTCCACAGTGGGAGGAAATGGGTGGCTACACCTTC
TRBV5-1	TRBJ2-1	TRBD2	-	CASSLGTERLLAGAYNEQFF	TGCGCCAGCAGCCTCGGGACCGAGAGATTACTAGCGGGAGCCTACAATGAGCAGTTCTTC
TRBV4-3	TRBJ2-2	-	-	CASSQDGRGMFGELFF	TGCGCCAGCAGCCAAGATGGGAGGGGGATGTTCGGGGAGCTGTTTTTT